Given below is one TCR beta chain in context. The germline V and J ends were trimmed by 0 bases and 2 bases, with 10 bases remaining between them. CDR1 and CDR2 (germline): SGHTS, YDEGEE. This CDR3 region has 15 residues. These data originate in a study of T cell responses to AZD1222 COVID-19 vaccine. Libraries were prepared by immunoSEQ multiplex PCR; TCRdb keeps only in-frame clonotypes and omits some of them. Here the sample spans 95,000 to 110,000 clones, around nine tenths being singletons. The rearrangement uses TRBV5-8 and TRBJ2-3; the D is unclear. The sample in question was peripheral blood, obtained 28 days after the second dose of the MenACWY control vaccine. This TCR was sampled from an adult who received the MenACWY meningococcal vaccine as a control. CDR3 sequence reads: CASSLATGSTDTQYF. CDR3 bases: TGTGCCAGCAGCTTGGCCACTGGCTCCACAGATACGCAGTATTTT.